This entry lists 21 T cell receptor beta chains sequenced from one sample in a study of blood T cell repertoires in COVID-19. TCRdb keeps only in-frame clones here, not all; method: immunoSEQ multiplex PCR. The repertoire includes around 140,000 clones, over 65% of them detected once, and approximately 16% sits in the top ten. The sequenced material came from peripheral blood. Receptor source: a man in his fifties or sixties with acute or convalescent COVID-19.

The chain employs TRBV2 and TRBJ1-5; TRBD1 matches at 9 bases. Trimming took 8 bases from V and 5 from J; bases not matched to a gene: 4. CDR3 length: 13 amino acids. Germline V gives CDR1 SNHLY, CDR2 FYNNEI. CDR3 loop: CASGQGTDQPQHF. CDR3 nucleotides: TGTGCCAGCGGACAGGGGACGGATCAGCCCCAGCATTTT.

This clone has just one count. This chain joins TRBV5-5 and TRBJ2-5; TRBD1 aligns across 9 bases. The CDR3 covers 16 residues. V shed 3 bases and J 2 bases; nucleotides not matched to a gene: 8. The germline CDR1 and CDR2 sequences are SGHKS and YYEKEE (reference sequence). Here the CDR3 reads CASSSAGTGLQETQYF. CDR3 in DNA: TGTGCCAGCAGCTCAGCCGGGACAGGGCTTCAAGAGACCCAGTACTTC.

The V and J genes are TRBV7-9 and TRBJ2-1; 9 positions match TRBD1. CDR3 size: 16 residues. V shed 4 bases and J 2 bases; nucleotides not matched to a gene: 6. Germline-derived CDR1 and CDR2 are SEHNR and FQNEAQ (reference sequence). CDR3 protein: CASSSGGTGTYNEQFF. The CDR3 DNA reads TGTGCCAGCAGCTCAGGGGGGACAGGGACCTACAATGAGCAGTTCTTC.

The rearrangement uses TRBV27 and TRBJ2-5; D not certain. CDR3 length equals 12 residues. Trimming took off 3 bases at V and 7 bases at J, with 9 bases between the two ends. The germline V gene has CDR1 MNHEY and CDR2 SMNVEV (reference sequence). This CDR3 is CASSFRGGTQYF. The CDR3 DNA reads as TGTGCCAGCAGTTTCCGAGGCGGGACCCAGTACTTC.

The CDR3 bases are TGCGCCAGCAGCTTGGGGTTAGCGGGTCACACCGGGGAGCTGTTTTTT. Translated, it gives CASSLGLAGHTGELFF. The chain employs TRBV5-1 and TRBJ2-2; 7 nucleotides align to TRBD2. Per the germline V gene, CDR1 is SGHRS and CDR2 is YFSETQ. The CDR3 loop spans 16 amino acids. J gave up 3 bases and V 0 bases, and 5 bases lay outside the gene matches.

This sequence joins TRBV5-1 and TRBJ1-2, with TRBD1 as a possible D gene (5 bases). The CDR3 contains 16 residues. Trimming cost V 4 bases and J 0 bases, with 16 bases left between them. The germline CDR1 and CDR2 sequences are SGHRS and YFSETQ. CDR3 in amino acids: CASSPSATVANYGYTF. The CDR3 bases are TGCGCCAGCAGCCCATCCGCGACAGTAGCTAACTATGGCTACACCTTC.

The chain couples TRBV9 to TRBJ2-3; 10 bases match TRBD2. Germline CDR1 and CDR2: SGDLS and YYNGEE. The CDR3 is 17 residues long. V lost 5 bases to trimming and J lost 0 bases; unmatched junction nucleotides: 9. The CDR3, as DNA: TGTGCCAGCAGTGAAAATTTAGCGGGGGGCAGCACAGATACGCAGTATTTT. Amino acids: CASSENLAGGSTDTQYF. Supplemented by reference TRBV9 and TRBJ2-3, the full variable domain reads DSGVTQTPKHLITATGQRVTLRCSPRSGDLSVYWYQQSLDQGLQFLIQYYNGEERAKGNILERFSAQQFPDLHSELNLSSLELGDSALYFCASSENLAGGSTDTQYFGPGTRLTVL.

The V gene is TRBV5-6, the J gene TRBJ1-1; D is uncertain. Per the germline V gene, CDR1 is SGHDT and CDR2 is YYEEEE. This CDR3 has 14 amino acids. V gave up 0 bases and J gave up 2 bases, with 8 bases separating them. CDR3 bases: TGTGCCAGCAGCTTGGTTGGAGTTAACACTGAAGCTTTCTTT. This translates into CASSLVGVNTEAFF.

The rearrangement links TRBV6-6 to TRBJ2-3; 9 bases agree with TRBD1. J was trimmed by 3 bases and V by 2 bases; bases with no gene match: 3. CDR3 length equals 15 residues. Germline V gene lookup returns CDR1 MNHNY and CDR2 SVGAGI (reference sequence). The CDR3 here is CASSYGDRDTDTQYF. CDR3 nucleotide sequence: TGTGCCAGCAGTTACGGGGACAGGGATACAGATACGCAGTATTTT.

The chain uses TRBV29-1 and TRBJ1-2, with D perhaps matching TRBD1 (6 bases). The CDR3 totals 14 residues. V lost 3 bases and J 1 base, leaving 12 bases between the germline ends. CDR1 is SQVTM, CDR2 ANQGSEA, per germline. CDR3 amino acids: CSVEGDRINYGYTF. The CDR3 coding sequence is TGCAGCGTTGAGGGTGACAGGATTAACTATGGCTACACCTTC.

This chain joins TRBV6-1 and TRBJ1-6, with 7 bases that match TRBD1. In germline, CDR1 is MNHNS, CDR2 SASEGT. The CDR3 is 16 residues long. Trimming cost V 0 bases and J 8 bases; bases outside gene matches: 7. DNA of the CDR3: TGTGCCAGCAGTGAAGCACCACAGGGGACCTATTCACCCCTCCACTTT. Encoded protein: CASSEAPQGTYSPLHF.

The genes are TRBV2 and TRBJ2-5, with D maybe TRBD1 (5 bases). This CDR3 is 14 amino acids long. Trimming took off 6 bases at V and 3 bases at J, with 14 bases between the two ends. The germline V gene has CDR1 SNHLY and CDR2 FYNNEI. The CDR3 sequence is CASRFRQFEETQYF. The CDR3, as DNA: TGTGCCAGCAGATTTCGACAGTTTGAAGAGACCCAGTACTTC.

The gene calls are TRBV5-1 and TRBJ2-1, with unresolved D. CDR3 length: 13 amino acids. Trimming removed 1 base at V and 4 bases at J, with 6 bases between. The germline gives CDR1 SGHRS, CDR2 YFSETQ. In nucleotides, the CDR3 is TGCGCCAGCAGCTTGAGAGAATACAATGAGCAGTTCTTC. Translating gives CASSLREYNEQFF. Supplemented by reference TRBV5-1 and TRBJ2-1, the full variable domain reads KAGVTQTPRYLIKTRGQQVTLSCSPISGHRSVSWYQQTPGQGLQFLFEYFSETQRNKGNFPGRFSGRQFSNSRSEMNVSTLELGDSALYLCASSLREYNEQFFGPGTRLTVL.

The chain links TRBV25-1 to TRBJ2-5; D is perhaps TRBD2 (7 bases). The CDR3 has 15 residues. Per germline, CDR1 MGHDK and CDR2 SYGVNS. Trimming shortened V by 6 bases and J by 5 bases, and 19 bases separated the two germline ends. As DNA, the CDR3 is TGTGCCAGCAGCGATCCTCGGGGGGCGGGGGAGACCCAGTACTTC. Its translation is CASSDPRGAGETQYF.

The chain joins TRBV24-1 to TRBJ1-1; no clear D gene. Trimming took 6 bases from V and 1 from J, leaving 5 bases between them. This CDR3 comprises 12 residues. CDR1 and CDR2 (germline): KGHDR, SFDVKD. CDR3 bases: TGTGCCACCAGTAATCAGAACACTGAAGCTTTCTTT. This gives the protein CATSNQNTEAFF.

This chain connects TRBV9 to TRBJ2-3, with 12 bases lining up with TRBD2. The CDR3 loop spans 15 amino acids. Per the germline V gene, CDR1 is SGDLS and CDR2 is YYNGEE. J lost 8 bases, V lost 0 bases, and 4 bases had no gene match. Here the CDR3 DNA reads TGTGCCAGCAGCGTAGTAGGACTAGCGGGGTTTACGCAGTATTTT. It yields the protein CASSVVGLAGFTQYF.

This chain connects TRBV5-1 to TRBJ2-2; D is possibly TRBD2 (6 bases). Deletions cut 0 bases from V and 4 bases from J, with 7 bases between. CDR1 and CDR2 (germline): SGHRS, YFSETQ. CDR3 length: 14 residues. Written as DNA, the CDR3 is TGCGCCAGCAGCTTGGCCGGGGGCACCGGGGAGCTGTTTTTT. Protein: CASSLAGGTGELFF.

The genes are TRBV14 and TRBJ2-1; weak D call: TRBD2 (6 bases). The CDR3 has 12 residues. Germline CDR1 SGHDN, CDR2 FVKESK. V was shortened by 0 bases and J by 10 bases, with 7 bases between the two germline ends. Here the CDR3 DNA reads TGTGCCAGCAGCCAAGATCGGGGGGAGCAGTTCTTC. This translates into CASSQDRGEQFF. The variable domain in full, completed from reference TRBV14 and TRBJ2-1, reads EAGVTQFPSHSVIEKGQTVTLRCDPISGHDNLYWYRRVMGKEIKFLLHFVKESKQDESGMPNNRFLAERTGGTYSTLKVQPAELEDSGVYFCASSQDRGEQFFGPGTRLTVL.

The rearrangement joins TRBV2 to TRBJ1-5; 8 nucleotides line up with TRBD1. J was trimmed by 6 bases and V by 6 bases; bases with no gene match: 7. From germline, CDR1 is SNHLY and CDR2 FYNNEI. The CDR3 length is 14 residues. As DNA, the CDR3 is TGTGCCAGCAGCGTTGGACAGGGCACTCAGCCCCAGCATTTT. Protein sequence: CASSVGQGTQPQHF. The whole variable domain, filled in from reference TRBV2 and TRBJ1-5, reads EPEVTQTPSHQVTQMGQEVILRCVPISNHLYFYWYRQILGQKVEFLVSFYNNEISEKSEIFDDQFSVERPDGSNFTLKIRSTKLEDSAMYFCASSVGQGTQPQHFGDGTRLSIL.

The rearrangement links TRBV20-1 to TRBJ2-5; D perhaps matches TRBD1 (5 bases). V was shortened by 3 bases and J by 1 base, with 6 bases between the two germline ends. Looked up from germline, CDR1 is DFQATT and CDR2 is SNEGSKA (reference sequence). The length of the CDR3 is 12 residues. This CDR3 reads CSASQGQETQYF. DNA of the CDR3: TGCAGTGCTAGTCAGGGCCAAGAGACCCAGTACTTC.

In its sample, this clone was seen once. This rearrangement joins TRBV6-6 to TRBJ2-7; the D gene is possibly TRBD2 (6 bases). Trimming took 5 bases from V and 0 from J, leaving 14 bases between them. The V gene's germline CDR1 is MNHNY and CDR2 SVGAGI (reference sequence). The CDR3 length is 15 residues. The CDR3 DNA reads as TGTGCCAGCAGTGAGAGCGGGCCAAGCTCCTACGAGCAGTACGTC. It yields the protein CASSESGPSSYEQYV.